This record covers a single TCR beta chain. This clonotype was observed at least ten times. It has no known antigen specificity. One base away there is no much larger clone; base qualities are not given. This sample was taken from a study of read filtering for tumor transcriptome and immune sequencing (dated by TCRdb to 2020 to 2021). With respect to the entire study: The cohort consisted of 17 to 20 male and approximately 15 female patients, with a mean age of roughly 67 years and an age range of roughly 45 to 85. Under revised international staging, eight or nine patients fell into R-ISS I, about 17 into R-ISS II and roughly 7 into R-ISS III. After DNase treatment, whole-transcriptome libraries were prepared with the TruSeq RNA Access Library Prep Kit. Per sample, about 3.5 to 11 million TCR-region mapped reads were obtained with IR-seq, compared with only about 80 to 1,300 with RNA-seq. Using the same bone marrow samples, the study ran both targeted immune repertoire sequencing and bulk whole-transcriptome sequencing and then compared the TCR repertoires from each method. A main aim was a read-filtering strategy for immune repertoire data, specifically whether clonotypes supported by a single read should be removed.

Via the germline V gene, CDR1 is SQVTM and CDR2 ANQGSEA. CDR3 length: 11 amino acids, cysteine to phenylalanine. The sequence is cut down to CDR3 DNA, 33 bases in frame from base 1. V is pared back by 4 bases and J by 3 bases, with 7 bases lying between the germline termini. Beyond this particular receptor, the publication reports: The sorted CD138-negative fraction was composed of a mixed bone marrow immune population rather than of purified T cells. Compared with RNA-seq, IR-seq captured clonotypes at much greater depth and more reliably, and a smaller IR-seq throughput was enough to identify most of the shared clonotypes. In IR-seq, roughly four fifths of clonotypes but roughly 4% of total reads were represented by single-read clonotypes, whereas in RNA-seq, about 70% of clonotypes and around 45% of reads were represented by single-read clonotypes. The correlation between IR-seq and RNA-seq shared clonotype proportions was increased by removal of single-read clonotypes.

Starting from roughly 0.4 ug RNA, TCR libraries were constructed with the Immunoverse kit using molecular barcoded adaptors that cover the alpha/delta and beta/gamma chains. The same RNA used for transcriptome sequencing was used for TCR library preparation. An Illumina HiSeq 4000 with 2 x 150 cycles was used to sequence the TCR libraries. In the original analysis: With MiXCR, TCR reads were aligned to human V, D, J and C references and assembled into CDR3 clonotypes, with quality filtering and error correction included. The tcR package in R was used to analyze clonotype counts and gene usage diversity. For inspection of raw mapping reads, RNA-seq reads were mapped by STAR aligner version 2.5.3a onto GRCh37 of the human genome. To test how sequencing depth affects detected clonotypes, IR-seq fastq files were randomly downsampled with Seqtk 1.3. The public reads were quality trimmed at Q25 with fastp and then assembled into clones with MiXCR by TCRdb, keeping productive beta chains. When rows share a CDR3 protein, they turn into one entry using the most common DNA and genes. TCRdb assigned the V and J calls; the authors' analysis was not used. The sample contains 30,000 to 40,000 distinct CDR3 sequences, roughly an eighth of them found a single time. The ten largest clones capture 6.5% to 8.5% of the sample.

Every patient had bone marrow sampled at the time of active disease. Bone marrow mononuclear cells were isolated by Ficoll-Hypaque density gradient centrifugation. To remove myeloma plasma cells, the cells were labeled with CD138 magnetic microbeads on a MACS separator, and CD138-negative cells were then collected by negative selection. Purity of the isolated cells was checked by flow cytometry on an Attune NxT using CD138 antibodies. Total RNA was extracted with TRIzol reagent and quantified with a NanoDrop spectrophotometer. For each patient, the CD138-negative bone marrow sample underwent paired RNA-seq and IR-seq.

This TCR was recovered from a donor older than 35 with multiple myeloma. The chain is encoded by TRBV29-1 joined to TRBJ2-7; no D gene call is confident. The sequencing input was a population of CD138-negative cells sorted from bone marrow. The cell subset or site label, read with the paper, signifies: bone marrow mononuclear cells depleted of CD138+ plasma/myeloma cells by negative magnetic selection. At the DNA level, the sequence is TGCAGCGTTGGTGCAGGCTACGAGCAGTACTTC. It is translated as CSVGAGYEQYF.